This TCR beta chain was found in a study of blood T cell repertoires in COVID-19. Looking at the study overall: Collection of acute and convalescent COVID-19 samples took place in the United States, Italy and Spain.

Under the authors' procedure: The authors estimated nucleated cell counts from reference gene primer amplification. Some clones are missing from TCRdb's copy, which holds only in-frame ones; the method was immunoSEQ multiplex PCR. The V and J calls and clone size come from that table; D and trimming were worked out from the DNA. The table has around 360,000 clones, about 88% seen once. The CDR3 has 17 residues. Germline V lookup: CDR1 SGHDT, CDR2 YYEEEE. V was clipped by 3 bases and J by 0 bases; unmatched bases: 7. The participants were between about 18 and 90 years old and came from about two dozen US areas. Recovery meant two consecutive negative NP/OP PCR tests, professional clearance, or resolved symptoms.

The genes are TRBV5-6 and TRBJ2-2; 8 nucleotides agree with TRBD1. Sequencing was carried out using PBMCs or T cells enriched from blood (not recorded which). This sequence was found in a woman aged 25 to 39 who had recovered from COVID-19. The CDR3 is CASSSRDRNANTGELFF. The CDR3 bases are TGTGCCAGCAGCTCCCGGGACAGGAACGCGAACACCGGGGAGCTGTTTTTT.